This T cell receptor (beta chain) was captured in a study of Graves' ophthalmopathy and Graves' hyperthyroidism. Whole-study results and caveats: Blood contained most expanded thyroid clonotypes exceeding 0.001 frequency. An approximately 84% specificity and 87.88% sensitivity were achieved by a 13-signature model that separated ophthalmopathy from stable hyperthyroidism. Forecasting of ophthalmopathy progression by the model achieved less than 71% sensitivity and more than 72% specificity.

With regard to this clonotype: Its specificity is unknown.

Other autoimmune diseases, uncontrolled infections, pregnancy or lactation led to the exclusion of patients. RNA transcripts were the template, and TCR beta CDR3 regions were amplified from them. HTBI-primed RT-PCR formed the first round, and a multiplex PCR formed the second. TCRdb processed the multiplex PCR reads anew with MiXCR; each CDR3 protein has one entry. This table holds hundreds of thousands of distinct CDR3 sequences, 40% found once. Per germline, CDR1 SQVTM and CDR2 ANQGSEA. The CDR3 has 14 amino acids. The V end was cut by 7 bases, the J end by 7 bases, with 23 bases between. The TCR was taken from an adult man with Graves' ophthalmopathy. V and J are TRBV29-1 and TRBJ2-7; D assignment may be TRBD1 or TRBD2 (5 bases each). Material: peripheral blood. CDR3 nucleotide sequence: TGCAGCGGGGGACGAGCGGATTCCCTACTTGAGCAGTACTTC. It codes for CSGGRADSLLEQYF.